Following are 20 T cell receptor beta chains from one sample sequenced in a study of T cells and Merkel cell carcinoma outcomes. Profiled with immunoSEQ multiplex PCR; TCRdb holds only in-frame clones, not every one. Altogether about 19,000 clones are present, approximately 80% being singletons, with the ten largest covering 3% to 3.5%. The source material was tumor tissue from Merkel cell carcinoma. The receptors come from a human donor with Merkel cell carcinoma.

The V and J genes are TRBV18 and TRBJ2-1; the D gene could be TRBD1 or TRBD2 (5 bases each). V lost 10 bases and J 1 base, leaving 20 bases between the germline ends. CDR1 is KGHSH, CDR2 LQKENI, per germline. The CDR3 runs to 16 residues. This CDR3 is CATREGRGRSYNEQFF. In DNA form, the CDR3 reads TGTGCCACCCGAGAGGGGCGAGGTCGGTCCTACAATGAGCAGTTCTTC.

This clone was observed a handful of times. The V call is TRBV5-8, the J call TRBJ2-2, with D hard to call. V was cut by 2 bases and J by 1 base, with 3 bases left in between. CDR3 length: 13 amino acids. Germline V gives CDR1 SGHTS, CDR2 YDEGEE. DNA of the CDR3: TGTGCCAGCAGCTTAAGGAACACCGGGGAGCTGTTTTTT. Translated, it gives CASSLRNTGELFF.

With regard to this clone: At one of its ends the junction is not consistent with the germline gene, which may arise from a read error. Other DNA sequences of this sample code for an identical CDR3. This rearrangement joins TRBV30 to TRBJ1-6; a possible D gene is TRBD1 (5 bases). CDR1 GTSNPN and CDR2 SVGIG come from the germline V gene (reference sequence). This CDR3 has 17 residues. The CDR3 loop reads CAWSVLFRGVGNSPLHF. For the CDR3, the DNA is TGTGCTTGGAGTGTACTCTTCAGAGGGGTTGGCAATTCACCCCTCCACTTT.

The CDR3 loop reads CASSWGLSSTYEQYF. The DNA of the CDR3 is TGTGCCAGCAGCTGGGGACTTTCGTCTACCTACGAGCAGTACTTC. The V call is TRBV7-2, the J call TRBJ2-7; D is perhaps TRBD2 (6 bases). Germline CDR1 is SGHTA and CDR2 is FQGNSA. The ends were cut back, 4 bases at V and 2 bases at J, with 15 bases in the middle. The CDR3 runs 15 residues.

This rearrangement joins TRBV7-9 to TRBJ2-1, with D tentatively TRBD2 (6 bases). The CDR3 extends over 18 amino acids. Germline V gives CDR1 SEHNR, CDR2 FQNEAQ (reference sequence). V lost 5 bases and J 0 bases, leaving 20 bases between the germline ends. The CDR3 nucleotides read TGTGCCAGCAGCCCCTGGGGGATTTGGGGGGACTCCTACAATGAGCAGTTCTTC. The encoded protein is CASSPWGIWGDSYNEQFF.

This CDR3 is CASSLGGGPSYEQYF. CDR3 sequence (DNA): TGTGCCAGCAGTTTAGGGGGAGGGCCGTCCTACGAGCAGTACTTC. The chain couples TRBV28 to TRBJ2-7, with TRBD2 matching over 7 bases. CDR1 and CDR2 (germline): MDHEN, SYDVKM. The CDR3 covers 15 residues. V lost 2 bases to trimming and J lost 1 base; unmatched junction nucleotides: 5.

The V and J genes are TRBV5-1 and TRBJ2-4; tentatively, D is TRBD1 (7 bases). The CDR3 contains 16 residues. Germline CDR1 SGHRS, CDR2 YFSETQ. Deletions cut 4 bases from V and 8 bases from J, with 22 bases between. CDR3 sequence (DNA): TGCGCCAGCAGCCCAGGGGGGACACTAGCCGGAGACATTCAGTACTTC. Amino acids: CASSPGGTLAGDIQYF. The variable domain in full, completed from reference TRBV5-1 and TRBJ2-4, reads KAGVTQTPRYLIKTRGQQVTLSCSPISGHRSVSWYQQTPGQGLQFLFEYFSETQRNKGNFPGRFSGRQFSNSRSEMNVSTLELGDSALYLCASSPGGTLAGDIQYFGAGTRLSVL.

This clone was detected only a few times. J is TRBJ1-2 and V is TRBV5-1; D uncertain. The CDR3 runs to 14 residues. Trimming pared 5 bases from V and 4 bases from J, leaving 15 bases between. Germline CDR1 and CDR2: SGHRS and YFSETQ. In nucleotides, the CDR3 is TGCGCCAGCAGTAATTACCGGCGGACCTATGGCTACACCTTC. It specifies CASSNYRRTYGYTF. Filled out from reference TRBV5-1 and TRBJ1-2, the complete variable domain reads KAGVTQTPRYLIKTRGQQVTLSCSPISGHRSVSWYQQTPGQGLQFLFEYFSETQRNKGNFPGRFSGRQFSNSRSEMNVSTLELGDSALYLCASSNYRRTYGYTFGSGTRLTVV.

V gene TRBV4-1 combines with J gene TRBJ2-7, with no clear D. Trimming cost V 1 base and J 2 bases, with 9 bases left between them. CDR3 length: 14 amino acids. Germline-derived CDR1 and CDR2 are MGHRA and YSYEKL. This CDR3 is CASSQAPYAYEQYF. CDR3 nucleotides: TGCGCCAGCAGCCAAGCTCCTTACGCCTACGAGCAGTACTTC.

The rearrangement joins TRBV7-2 to TRBJ2-2; 7 positions agree with TRBD2. CDR3 length: 15 amino acids. V trimming: 5 bases; J trimming: 7 bases; junction bases outside the gene matches: 10. Germline CDR1 SGHTA, CDR2 FQGNSA. CDR3 in amino acids: CASSRQRGLDGELFF. CDR3 coding DNA: TGTGCCAGCAGCCGCCAGCGGGGCCTCGACGGGGAGCTGTTTTTT.

CDR3 sequence (DNA): TGTGCCAGCAGTAAGCAGGGGCCCTCCTACGAGCAGTACTTC. This codes for CASSKQGPSYEQYF. This chain uses TRBV6-5 with TRBJ2-7, with D perhaps TRBD1 (6 bases). The CDR3 runs 14 residues. Germline CDR1 is MNHEY and CDR2 is SVGAGI. V was clipped by 5 bases and J by 0 bases, with 11 bases between them.

The chain combines TRBV10-3 with TRBJ1-5; a possible D gene is TRBD1 (5 bases). The CDR3 extends over 14 amino acids. Between the trimmed V and J ends, which lost 11 bases and 2 bases, there was a span of 16 bases. Germline CDR1 ENHRY, CDR2 SYGVKD. The CDR3 DNA reads TGTGCCGCCCAAGGGGAGGCCGGCAATCAGCCCCAGCATTTT. As protein: CAAQGEAGNQPQHF.

J is TRBJ2-1 and V is TRBV7-8; 15 bases match TRBD2. CDR1 SGHVS and CDR2 FQNEAQ come from the germline V gene. CDR3 length equals 15 residues. V dropped 1 base and J dropped 9; count of bases not matched to a gene: 1. In DNA form, the CDR3 reads TGTGCCAGCAGCTTAGGGACTAGCGGGAGGGCTGAGCAGTTCTTC. Amino acids: CASSLGTSGRAEQFF.

This chain uses TRBV5-1 with TRBJ1-2; D not resolved. The ends were cut back, 0 bases at V and 1 base at J, with 7 bases in the middle. Germline values: CDR1 SGHRS, CDR2 YFSETQ. CDR3 length: 14 residues. CDR3 sequence: CASSLVWGNYGYTF. CDR3 DNA: TGCGCCAGCAGCTTGGTGTGGGGTAACTATGGCTACACCTTC.

The chain is built from TRBV5-6 and TRBJ1-4; D possibly corresponds to TRBD1 (6 bases). The CDR3 covers 14 residues. The V and J ends lost 4 bases and 5 bases respectively, with 12 bases between them. CDR1 and CDR2 from the germline V gene are SGHDT and YYEEEE. The CDR3 spells CASSRDIINEKLFF. As DNA, the CDR3 is TGTGCCAGCAGCCGGGACATAATAAATGAAAAACTGTTTTTT.

CDR3 DNA sequence: TGTGCCAGCAGTTACTCCCGGGACAAATCCTACGAGCAGTACTTC. Residues: CASSYSRDKSYEQYF. The rearrangement links TRBV6-5 to TRBJ2-7; D is perhaps TRBD1 (6 bases). Trimming removed 0 bases from V and 1 base from J, with 10 bases in between. Germline CDR1 is MNHEY and CDR2 is SVGAGI. The CDR3 has 15 amino acids.

The V and J genes are TRBV18 and TRBJ2-7; 9 nucleotides line up with TRBD1. V lost 2 bases, J lost 5 bases, and 4 bases stayed unmatched. Looked up from germline, CDR1 is KGHSH and CDR2 is LQKENI. The CDR3 length is 14 residues. The CDR3, as DNA: TGTGCCAGCTCACCAGACAGGGGGTGGCACGAGCAGTACTTC. Protein product: CASSPDRGWHEQYF.

The table lists this clone with a few counts. V is TRBV6-5 and J is TRBJ2-5; maybe TRBD2 (6 bases). From germline, CDR1 is MNHEY and CDR2 SVGAGI. Trimming removed 0 bases at V and 5 bases at J, with 13 bases between. This CDR3 is 15 amino acids long. CDR3 sequence reads: CASSYSPAGRETQYF. CDR3 sequence (DNA): TGTGCCAGCAGTTACTCCCCGGCAGGGAGGGAGACCCAGTACTTC.

V and J are TRBV6-4 and TRBJ2-6; D is ambiguous. CDR1 and CDR2 from the germline V gene are MRHNA and SNTAGT. Trimming stripped 0 bases from V and 4 bases from J, with 4 bases between. This CDR3 is built from 14 residues. The DNA of the CDR3 is TGTGCCAGCAGTGACTCTCACGGGGCCAACGTCCTGACTTTC. This encodes CASSDSHGANVLTF.

V is TRBV14 and J is TRBJ1-3; D unclear. The CDR3 runs 18 residues. Germline lookup yields CDR1 SGHDN and CDR2 FVKESK. V was shortened by 5 bases and J by 5 bases, with 25 bases between the two germline ends. Here the CDR3 reads CASSDSPGAVIKRNTIYF. DNA for the CDR3: TGTGCCAGCAGCGACTCCCCAGGCGCGGTAATAAAGAGAAACACCATATATTTT.